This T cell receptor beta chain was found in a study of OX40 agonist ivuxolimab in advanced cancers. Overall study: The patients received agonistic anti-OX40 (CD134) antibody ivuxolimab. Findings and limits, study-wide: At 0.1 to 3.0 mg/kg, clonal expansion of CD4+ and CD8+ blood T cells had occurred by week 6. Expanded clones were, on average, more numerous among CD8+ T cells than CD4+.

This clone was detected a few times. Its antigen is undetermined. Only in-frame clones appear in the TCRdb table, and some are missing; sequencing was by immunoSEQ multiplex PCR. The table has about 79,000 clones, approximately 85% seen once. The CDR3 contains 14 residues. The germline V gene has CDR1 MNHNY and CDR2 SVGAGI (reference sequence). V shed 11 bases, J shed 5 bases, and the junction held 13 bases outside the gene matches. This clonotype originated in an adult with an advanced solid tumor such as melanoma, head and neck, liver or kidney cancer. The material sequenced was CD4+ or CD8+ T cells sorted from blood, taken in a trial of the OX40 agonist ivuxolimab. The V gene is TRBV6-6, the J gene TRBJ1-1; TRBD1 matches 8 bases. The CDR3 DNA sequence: TGTGCCGCCTCTATCAGGGGGCGCGATACTGAAGCTTTCTTT. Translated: CAASIRGRDTEAFF.